This TCR beta chain was sequenced for a study of T cell responses to AZD1222 COVID-19 vaccine. Overall study results and limits: There were repertoire samples only from the period after the peak T cell response. The donor cohort was predominantly white British with a female majority, and clonal diversity may have been underestimated. The study reported that nearly half of spike-specific TCRs target unmutated variant regions.

As for this clone: What it binds is unknown.

Clones were sequenced by immunoSEQ multiplex PCR, and TCRdb holds only the in-frame ones, with some missing. The table records some 150,000 clones, approximately 91% of them present only once. The material was peripheral blood, obtained on day 0 of AZD1222 vaccination. The receptor's source is an adult in good health.

The DNA of the CDR3 is TGTGCTAGTGGTTTGGGACAGGGGGATGAAAAACTGTTTTTT. Residues: CASGLGQGDEKLFF. The rearrangement uses TRBV12-5 and TRBJ1-4; 9 bases are a match to TRBD1. The length of the CDR3 is 14 residues. The V gene's germline CDR1 is LGHNT and CDR2 FRNRAP. Trimming took 1 base from V and 6 from J; bases not matched to a gene: 0.